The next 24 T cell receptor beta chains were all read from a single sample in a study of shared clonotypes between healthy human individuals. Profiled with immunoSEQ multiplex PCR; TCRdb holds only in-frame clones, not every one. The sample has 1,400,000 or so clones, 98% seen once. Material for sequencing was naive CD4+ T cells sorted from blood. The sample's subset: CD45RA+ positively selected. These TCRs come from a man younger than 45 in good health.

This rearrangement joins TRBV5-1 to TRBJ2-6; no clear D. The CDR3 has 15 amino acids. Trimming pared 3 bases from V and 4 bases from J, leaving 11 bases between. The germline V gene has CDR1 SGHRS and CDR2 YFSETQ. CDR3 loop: CASSSTRSGANVLTF. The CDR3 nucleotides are TGCGCCAGCAGCTCGACCCGTTCAGGGGCCAACGTCCTGACTTTC.

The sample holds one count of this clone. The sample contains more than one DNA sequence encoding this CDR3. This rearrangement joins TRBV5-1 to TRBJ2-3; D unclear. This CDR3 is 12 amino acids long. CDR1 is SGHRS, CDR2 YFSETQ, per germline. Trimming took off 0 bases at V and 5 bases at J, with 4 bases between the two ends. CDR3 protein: CASSLGGDTQYF. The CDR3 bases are TGCGCCAGCAGCTTGGGGGGAGATACGCAGTATTTT.

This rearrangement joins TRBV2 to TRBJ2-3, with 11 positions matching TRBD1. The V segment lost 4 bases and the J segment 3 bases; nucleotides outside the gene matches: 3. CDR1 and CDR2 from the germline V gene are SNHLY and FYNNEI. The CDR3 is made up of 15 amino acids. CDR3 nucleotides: TGTGCCAGCAGTGGGGGACAGGGGGGGACAGATACGCAGTATTTT. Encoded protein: CASSGGQGGTDTQYF. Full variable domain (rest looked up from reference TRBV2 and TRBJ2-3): EPEVTQTPSHQVTQMGQEVILRCVPISNHLYFYWYRQILGQKVEFLVSFYNNEISEKSEIFDDQFSVERPDGSNFTLKIRSTKLEDSAMYFCASSGGQGGTDTQYFGPGTRLTVL.

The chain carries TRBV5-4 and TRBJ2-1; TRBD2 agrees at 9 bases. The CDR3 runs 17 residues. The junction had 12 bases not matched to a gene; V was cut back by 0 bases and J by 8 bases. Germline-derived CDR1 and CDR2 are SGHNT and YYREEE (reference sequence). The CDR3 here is CASSLDAGGPPGYEQFF. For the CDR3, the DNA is TGTGCCAGCAGCTTGGACGCGGGAGGGCCCCCTGGATATGAGCAGTTCTTC.

The CDR3 DNA is TGTGCCAGCAGTCCCCTACAGGGCAGGCAGTACTTC. It translates to CASSPLQGRQYF. This chain connects TRBV27 to TRBJ2-7; D perhaps matches TRBD1 (6 bases). The CDR3 spans 12 residues. Germline values: CDR1 MNHEY, CDR2 SMNVEV (reference sequence). V was trimmed by 5 bases and J by 9 bases, leaving 14 bases between them.

The CDR3 bases are TGCGCCAGCAGCACACGGAGCGGCTTCGCGAACACCGGGGAGCTGTTTTTT. Its protein product is CASSTRSGFANTGELFF. V is TRBV5-1 and J is TRBJ2-2, with a possible D match to TRBD2 (5 bases). V lost 4 bases, J lost 0 bases, and 16 bases lay in between. Germline V gene lookup returns CDR1 SGHRS and CDR2 YFSETQ. The CDR3 spans 17 residues.

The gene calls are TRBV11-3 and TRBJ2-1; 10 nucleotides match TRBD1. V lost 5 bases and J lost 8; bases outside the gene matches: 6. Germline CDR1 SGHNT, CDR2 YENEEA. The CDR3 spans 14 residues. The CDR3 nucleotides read TGTGCCAGCAGCCGCCGGGACAGGGGCGATGAGCAGTTCTTC. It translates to CASSRRDRGDEQFF.

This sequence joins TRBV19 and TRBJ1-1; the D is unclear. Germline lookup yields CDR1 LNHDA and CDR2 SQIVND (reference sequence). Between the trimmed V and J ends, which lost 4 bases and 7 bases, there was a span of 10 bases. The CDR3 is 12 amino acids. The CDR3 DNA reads TGTGCCAGTAGTAAGGTTGGTAGTGAAGCTTTCTTT. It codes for CASSKVGSEAFF.

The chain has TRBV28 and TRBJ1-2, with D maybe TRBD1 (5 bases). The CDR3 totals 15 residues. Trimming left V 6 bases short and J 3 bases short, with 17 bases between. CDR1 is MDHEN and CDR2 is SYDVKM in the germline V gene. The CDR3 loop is CASSETARRYYGYTF. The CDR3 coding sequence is TGTGCCAGCAGCGAGACAGCCCGGCGGTACTATGGCTACACCTTC.

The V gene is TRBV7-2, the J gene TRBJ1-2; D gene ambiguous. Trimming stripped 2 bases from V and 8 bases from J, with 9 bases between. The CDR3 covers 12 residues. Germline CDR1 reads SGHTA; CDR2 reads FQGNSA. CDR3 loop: CASSLLTWGYTF. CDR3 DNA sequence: TGTGCCAGCAGCTTATTGACTTGGGGCTACACCTTC.

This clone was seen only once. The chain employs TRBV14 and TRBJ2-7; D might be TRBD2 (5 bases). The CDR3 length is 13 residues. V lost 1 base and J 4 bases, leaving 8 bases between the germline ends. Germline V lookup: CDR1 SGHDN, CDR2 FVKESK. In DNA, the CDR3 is TGTGCCAGCAGCCAAGGTCGAGGGTACGAGCAGTACTTC. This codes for CASSQGRGYEQYF. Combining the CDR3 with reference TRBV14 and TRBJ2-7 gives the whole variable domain EAGVTQFPSHSVIEKGQTVTLRCDPISGHDNLYWYRRVMGKEIKFLLHFVKESKQDESGMPNNRFLAERTGGTYSTLKVQPAELEDSGVYFCASSQGRGYEQYFGPGTRLTVT.

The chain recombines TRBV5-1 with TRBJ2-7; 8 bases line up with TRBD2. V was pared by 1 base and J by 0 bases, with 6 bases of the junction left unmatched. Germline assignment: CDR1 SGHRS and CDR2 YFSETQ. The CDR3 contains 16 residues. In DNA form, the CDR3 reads TGCGCCAGCAGCTTGCTTAAGACTAGCGACTCCTACGAGCAGTACTTC. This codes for CASSLLKTSDSYEQYF.

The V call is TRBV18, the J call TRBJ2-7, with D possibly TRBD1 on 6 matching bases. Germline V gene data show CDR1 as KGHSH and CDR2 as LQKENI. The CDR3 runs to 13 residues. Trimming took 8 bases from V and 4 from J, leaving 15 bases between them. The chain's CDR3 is CASQSQGPYEQYF. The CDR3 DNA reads TGTGCCAGCCAAAGCCAGGGGCCGTACGAGCAGTACTTC.

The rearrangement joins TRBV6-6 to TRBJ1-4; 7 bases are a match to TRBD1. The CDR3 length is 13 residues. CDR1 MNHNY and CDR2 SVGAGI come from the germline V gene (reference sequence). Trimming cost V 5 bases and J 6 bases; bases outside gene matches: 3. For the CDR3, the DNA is TGTGCCAGCAGTGACACAGGGGATGAAAAACTGTTTTTT. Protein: CASSDTGDEKLFF.

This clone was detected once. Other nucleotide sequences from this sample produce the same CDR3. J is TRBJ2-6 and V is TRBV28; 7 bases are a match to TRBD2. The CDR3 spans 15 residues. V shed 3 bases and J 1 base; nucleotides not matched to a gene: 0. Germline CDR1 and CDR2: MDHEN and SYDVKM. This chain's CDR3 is CASSLGGSGANVLTF. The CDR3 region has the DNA TGTGCCAGCAGTTTGGGAGGGTCTGGGGCCAACGTCCTGACTTTC.

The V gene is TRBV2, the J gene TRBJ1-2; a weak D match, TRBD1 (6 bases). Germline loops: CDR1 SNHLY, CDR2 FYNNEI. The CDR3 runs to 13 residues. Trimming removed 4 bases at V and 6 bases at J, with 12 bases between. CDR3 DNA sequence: TGTGCCAGCAGTGGAAGTGGGGACAATGGCTACACCTTC. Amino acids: CASSGSGDNGYTF. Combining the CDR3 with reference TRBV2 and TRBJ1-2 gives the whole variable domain EPEVTQTPSHQVTQMGQEVILRCVPISNHLYFYWYRQILGQKVEFLVSFYNNEISEKSEIFDDQFSVERPDGSNFTLKIRSTKLEDSAMYFCASSGSGDNGYTFGSGTRLTVV.

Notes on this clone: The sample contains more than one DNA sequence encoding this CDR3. CDR3 region: CASSPPSTDTQYF. CDR3 nucleotide sequence: TGTGCCAGCAGCCCGCCTAGCACAGATACGCAGTATTTT. The V gene is TRBV7-9, the J gene TRBJ2-3, with no clear D. The germline gives CDR1 SEHNR, CDR2 FQNEAQ (reference sequence). There are 13 residues in the CDR3. With 5 bases removed from V and 0 bases from J, the gap between germline ends came to 6 bases. The complete variable domain, with remaining parts taken from reference TRBV7-9 and TRBJ2-3, reads DTGVSQNPRHKITKRGQNVTFRCDPISEHNRLYWYRQTLGQGPEFLTYFQNEAQLEKSRLLSDRFSAERPKGSFSTLEIQRTEQGDSAMYLCASSPPSTDTQYFGPGTRLTVL.

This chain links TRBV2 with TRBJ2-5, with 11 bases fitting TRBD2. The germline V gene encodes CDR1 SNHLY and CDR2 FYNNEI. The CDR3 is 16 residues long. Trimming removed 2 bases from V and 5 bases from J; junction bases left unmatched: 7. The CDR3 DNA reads TGTGCCAGCAGTGAATATGGGCTAGCGGGAGGCGAGACCCAGTACTTC. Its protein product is CASSEYGLAGGETQYF.

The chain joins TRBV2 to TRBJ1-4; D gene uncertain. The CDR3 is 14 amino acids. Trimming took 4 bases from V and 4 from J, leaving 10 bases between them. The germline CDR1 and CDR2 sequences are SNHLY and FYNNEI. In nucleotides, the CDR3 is TGTGCCAGCAGTGTGGGCAGAAATAATGAAAAACTGTTTTTT. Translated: CASSVGRNNEKLFF.

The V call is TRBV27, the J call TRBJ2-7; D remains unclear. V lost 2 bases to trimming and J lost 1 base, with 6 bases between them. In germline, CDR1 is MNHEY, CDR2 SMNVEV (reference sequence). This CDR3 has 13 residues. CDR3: CASSLESSYEQYF. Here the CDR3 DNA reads TGTGCCAGCAGTTTAGAGAGTTCCTACGAGCAGTACTTC.

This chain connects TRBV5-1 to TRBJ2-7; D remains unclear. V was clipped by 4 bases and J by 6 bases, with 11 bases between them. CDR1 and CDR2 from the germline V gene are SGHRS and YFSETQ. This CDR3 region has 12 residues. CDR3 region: CASSTTGSEQYF. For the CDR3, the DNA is TGCGCCAGCAGCACAACCGGATCCGAGCAGTACTTC.

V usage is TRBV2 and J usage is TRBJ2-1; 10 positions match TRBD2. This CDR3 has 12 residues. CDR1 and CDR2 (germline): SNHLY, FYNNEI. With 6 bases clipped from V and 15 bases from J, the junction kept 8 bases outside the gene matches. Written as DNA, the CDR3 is TGTGCCAGCAGCCCTCAGCGGGAGGGTCGGTTCTTC. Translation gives CASSPQREGRFF.

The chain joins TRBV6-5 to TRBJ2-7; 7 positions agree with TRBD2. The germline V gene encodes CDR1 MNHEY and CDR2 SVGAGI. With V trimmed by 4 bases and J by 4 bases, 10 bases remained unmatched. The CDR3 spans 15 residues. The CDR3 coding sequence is TGTGCCAGCAGTTTCAGGGTGAATAGCGGGTACGAGCAGTACTTC. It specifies CASSFRVNSGYEQYF.

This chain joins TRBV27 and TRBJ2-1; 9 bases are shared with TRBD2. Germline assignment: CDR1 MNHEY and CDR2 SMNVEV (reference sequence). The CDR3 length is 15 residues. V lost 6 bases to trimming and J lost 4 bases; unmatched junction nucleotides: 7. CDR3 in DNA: TGTGCCAGCAGGCAGCGGGGGGACCCATACAATGAGCAGTTCTTC. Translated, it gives CASRQRGDPYNEQFF.